This T cell receptor beta chain derives from a study of cytomegalovirus exposure and HLA in healthy donors. Overall study results and limits: Relative to equally common others, HLA-associated TCR beta chains showed greater clonal expansion in a later analysis.

On this clone: Its antigen remains unknown.

V dropped 0 bases and J dropped 10; count of bases not matched to a gene: 3. In germline, CDR1 is MNHNY, CDR2 SVGAGI (reference sequence). The CDR3 loop spans 14 amino acids. Vbeta (60) and Jbeta (13) primers were used in the PCR. Sequencing used immunoSEQ multiplex PCR; TCRdb keeps in-frame clones, though not all of them. The sample has 200,000 to 250,000 clones, 77% seen once; the top ten hold around 2.8%. The clonotype originates from a woman aged 60-75 years in good health and CMV-seropositive. Material for sequencing was PBMCs. The chain recombines TRBV6-6 with TRBJ2-1, with 10 bases identical to TRBD2. CDR3 DNA sequence: TGTGCCAGCAGTTACTCTAGCGGGGGGTTAGAGCAGTTCTTC. It encodes CASSYSSGGLEQFF.